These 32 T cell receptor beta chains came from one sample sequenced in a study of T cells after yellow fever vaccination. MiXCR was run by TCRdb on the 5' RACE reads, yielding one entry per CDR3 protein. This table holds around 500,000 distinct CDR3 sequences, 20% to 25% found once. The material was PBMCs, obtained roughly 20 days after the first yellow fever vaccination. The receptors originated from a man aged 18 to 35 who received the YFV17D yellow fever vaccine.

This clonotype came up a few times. The CDR3: CASRDRGLNTGELFF. The CDR3 DNA reads as TGTGCCAGCAGGGACAGGGGGCTTAACACCGGGGAGCTGTTTTTT. This chain connects TRBV12-3 or TRBV12-4 to TRBJ2-2; 11 bases map to TRBD1. V trimming: 6 bases; J trimming: 2 bases; junction bases outside the gene matches: 2. The CDR3 extends over 15 amino acids.

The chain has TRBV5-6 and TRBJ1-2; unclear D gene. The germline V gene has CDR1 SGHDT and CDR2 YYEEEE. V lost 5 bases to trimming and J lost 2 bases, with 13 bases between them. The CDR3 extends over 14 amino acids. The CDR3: CASSKMTTNYGYTF. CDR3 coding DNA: TGTGCCAGCAGTAAGATGACAACGAACTATGGCTACACCTTC. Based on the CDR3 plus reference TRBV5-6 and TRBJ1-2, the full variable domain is DAGVTQSPTHLIKTRGQQVTLRCSPKSGHDTVSWYQQALGQGPQFIFQYYEEEERQRGNFPDRFSGHQFPNYSSELNVNALLLGDSALYLCASSKMTTNYGYTFGSGTRLTVV.

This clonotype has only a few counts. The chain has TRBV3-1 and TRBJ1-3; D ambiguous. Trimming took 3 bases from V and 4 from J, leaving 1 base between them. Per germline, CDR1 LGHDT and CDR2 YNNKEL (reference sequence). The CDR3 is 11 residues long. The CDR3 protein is CASSHGNTIYF. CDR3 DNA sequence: TGTGCCAGCAGCCACGGAAACACCATATATTTT.

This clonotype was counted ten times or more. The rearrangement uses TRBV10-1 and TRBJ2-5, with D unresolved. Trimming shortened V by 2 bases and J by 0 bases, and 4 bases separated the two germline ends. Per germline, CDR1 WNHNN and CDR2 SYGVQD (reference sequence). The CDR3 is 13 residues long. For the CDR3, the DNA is TGCGCCAGCAGTGAGGGACACCAAGAGACCCAGTACTTC. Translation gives CASSEGHQETQYF.

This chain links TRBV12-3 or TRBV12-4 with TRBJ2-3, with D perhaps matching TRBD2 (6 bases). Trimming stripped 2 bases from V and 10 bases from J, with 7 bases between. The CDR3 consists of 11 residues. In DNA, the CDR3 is TGTGCCAGCAGTTTAACGGGGGCGCAGTATTTT. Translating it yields CASSLTGAQYF.

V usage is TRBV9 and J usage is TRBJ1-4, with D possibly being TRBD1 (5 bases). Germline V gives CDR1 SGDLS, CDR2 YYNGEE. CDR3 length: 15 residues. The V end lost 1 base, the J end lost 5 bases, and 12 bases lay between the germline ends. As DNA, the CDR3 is TGTGCCAGCAGCGTATCCGGACACCGGAATGAAAAACTGTTTTTT. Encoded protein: CASSVSGHRNEKLFF.

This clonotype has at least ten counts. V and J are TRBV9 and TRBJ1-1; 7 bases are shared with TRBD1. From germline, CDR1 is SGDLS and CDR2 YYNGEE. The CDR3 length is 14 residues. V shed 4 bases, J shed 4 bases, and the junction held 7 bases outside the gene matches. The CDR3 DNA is TGTGCCAGCAGCCTTACAGGGGTTCGCACTGAAGCTTTCTTT. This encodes CASSLTGVRTEAFF. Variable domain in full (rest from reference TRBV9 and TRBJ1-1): DSGVTQTPKHLITATGQRVTLRCSPRSGDLSVYWYQQSLDQGLQFLIQYYNGEERAKGNILERFSAQQFPDLHSELNLSSLELGDSALYFCASSLTGVRTEAFFGQGTRLTVV.

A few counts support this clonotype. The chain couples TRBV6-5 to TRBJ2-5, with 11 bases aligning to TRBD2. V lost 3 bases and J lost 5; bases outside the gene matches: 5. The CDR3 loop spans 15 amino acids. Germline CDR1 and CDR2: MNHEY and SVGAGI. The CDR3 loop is CASSYASGGTETQYF. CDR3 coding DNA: TGTGCCAGCAGTTATGCTAGCGGGGGGACGGAGACCCAGTACTTC.

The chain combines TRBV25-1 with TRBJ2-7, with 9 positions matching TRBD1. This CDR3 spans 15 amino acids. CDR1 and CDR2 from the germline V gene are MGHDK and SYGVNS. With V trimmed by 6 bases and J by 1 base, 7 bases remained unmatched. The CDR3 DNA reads TGTGCCAGCAGCGACGGGACAGGGTCGTCCTACGAGCAGTACTTC. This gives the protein CASSDGTGSSYEQYF.

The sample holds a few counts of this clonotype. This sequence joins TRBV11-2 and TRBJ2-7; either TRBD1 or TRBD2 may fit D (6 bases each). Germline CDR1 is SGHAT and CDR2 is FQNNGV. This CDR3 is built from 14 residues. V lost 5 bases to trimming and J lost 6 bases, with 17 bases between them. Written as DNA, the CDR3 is TGTGCCAGCAGCCTCGCGGGACATTTCTCCGAGCAGTACTTC. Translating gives CASSLAGHFSEQYF.

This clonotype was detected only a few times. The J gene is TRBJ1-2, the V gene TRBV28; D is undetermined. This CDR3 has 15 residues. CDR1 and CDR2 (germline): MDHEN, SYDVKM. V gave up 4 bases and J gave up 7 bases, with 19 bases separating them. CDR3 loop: CASSSPGIPLGGYTF. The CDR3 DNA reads TGTGCCAGCAGTTCCCCTGGGATTCCCCTTGGTGGCTACACCTTC.

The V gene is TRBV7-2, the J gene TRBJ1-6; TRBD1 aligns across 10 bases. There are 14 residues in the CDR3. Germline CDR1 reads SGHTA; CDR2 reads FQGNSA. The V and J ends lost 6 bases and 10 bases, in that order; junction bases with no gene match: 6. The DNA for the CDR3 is TGTGCCAGCAGACAGGGGACAGGGGACTCACCCCTCCACTTT. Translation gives CASRQGTGDSPLHF.

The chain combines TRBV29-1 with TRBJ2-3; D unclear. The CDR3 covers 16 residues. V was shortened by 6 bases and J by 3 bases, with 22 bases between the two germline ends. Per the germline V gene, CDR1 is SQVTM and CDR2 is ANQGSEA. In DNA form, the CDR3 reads TGCAGCGTGACCGGTGGGCCCTCGGTCCCTACAGATACGCAGTATTTT. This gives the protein CSVTGGPSVPTDTQYF.

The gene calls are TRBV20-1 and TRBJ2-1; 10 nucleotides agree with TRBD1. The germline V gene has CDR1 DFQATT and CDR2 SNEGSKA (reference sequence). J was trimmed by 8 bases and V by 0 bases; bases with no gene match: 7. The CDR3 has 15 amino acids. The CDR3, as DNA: TGCAGTGCTAGAGATCTCGGGACAGGGGACCATGAGCAGTTCTTC. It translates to CSARDLGTGDHEQFF.

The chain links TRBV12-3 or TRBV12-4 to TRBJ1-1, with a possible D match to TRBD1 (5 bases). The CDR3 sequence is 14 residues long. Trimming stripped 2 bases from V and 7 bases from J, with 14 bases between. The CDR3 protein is CASSLPGRVVEAFF. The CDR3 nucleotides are TGTGCCAGCAGTTTACCCGGCAGGGTGGTTGAAGCTTTCTTT.

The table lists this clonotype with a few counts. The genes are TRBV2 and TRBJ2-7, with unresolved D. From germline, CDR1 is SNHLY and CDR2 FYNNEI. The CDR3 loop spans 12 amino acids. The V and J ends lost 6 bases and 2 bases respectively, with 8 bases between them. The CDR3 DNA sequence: TGTGCCAGCAGGCCCTGGACCTACGAGCAGTACGTC. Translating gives CASRPWTYEQYV.

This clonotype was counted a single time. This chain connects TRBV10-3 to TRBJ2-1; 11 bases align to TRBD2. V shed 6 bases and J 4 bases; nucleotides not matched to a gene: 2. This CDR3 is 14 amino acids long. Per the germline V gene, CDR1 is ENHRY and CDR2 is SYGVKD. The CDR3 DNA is TGTGCCATCAGCACTAGCGGGGGTTACAATGAGCAGTTCTTC. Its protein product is CAISTSGGYNEQFF.

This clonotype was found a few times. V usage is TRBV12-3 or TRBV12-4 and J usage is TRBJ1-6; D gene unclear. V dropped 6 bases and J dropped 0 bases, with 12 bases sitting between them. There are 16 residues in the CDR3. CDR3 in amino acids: CASSPGPSSYNSPLHF. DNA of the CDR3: TGTGCCAGCAGCCCTGGGCCTAGCTCCTATAATTCACCCCTCCACTTT.

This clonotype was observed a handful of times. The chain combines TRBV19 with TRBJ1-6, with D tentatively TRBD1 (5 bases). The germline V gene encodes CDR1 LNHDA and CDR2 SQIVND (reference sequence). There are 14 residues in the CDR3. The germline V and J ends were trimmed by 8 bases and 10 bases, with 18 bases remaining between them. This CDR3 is CASSTGTSGSPLHF. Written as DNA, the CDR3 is TGTGCCAGTTCAACCGGGACCTCGGGCTCACCCCTCCACTTT.

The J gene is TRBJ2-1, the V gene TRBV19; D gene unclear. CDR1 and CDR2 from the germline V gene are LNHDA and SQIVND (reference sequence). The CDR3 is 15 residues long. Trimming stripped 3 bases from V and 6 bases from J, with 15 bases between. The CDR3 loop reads CASSMSLYPSNEQFF. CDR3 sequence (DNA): TGTGCCAGTAGTATGTCCTTGTATCCGAGCAATGAGCAGTTCTTC.

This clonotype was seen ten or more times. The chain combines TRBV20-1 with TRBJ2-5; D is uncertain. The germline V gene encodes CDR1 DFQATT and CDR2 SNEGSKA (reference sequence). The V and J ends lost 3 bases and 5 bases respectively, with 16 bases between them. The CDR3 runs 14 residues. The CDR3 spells CSARDPLRGETQYF. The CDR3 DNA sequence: TGCAGTGCTAGGGATCCGCTCCGTGGGGAGACCCAGTACTTC.

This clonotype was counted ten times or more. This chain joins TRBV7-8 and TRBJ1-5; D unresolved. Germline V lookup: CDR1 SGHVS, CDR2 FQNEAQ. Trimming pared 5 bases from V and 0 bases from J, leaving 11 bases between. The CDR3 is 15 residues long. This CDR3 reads CASSPKPDSNQPQHF. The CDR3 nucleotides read TGTGCCAGCAGCCCGAAGCCGGATAGCAATCAGCCCCAGCATTTT. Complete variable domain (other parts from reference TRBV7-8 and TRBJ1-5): GAGVSQSPRYKVAKRGQDVALRCDPISGHVSLFWYQQALGQGPEFLTYFQNEAQLDKSGLPSDRFFAERPEGSVSTLKIQRTQQEDSAVYLCASSPKPDSNQPQHFGDGTRLSIL.

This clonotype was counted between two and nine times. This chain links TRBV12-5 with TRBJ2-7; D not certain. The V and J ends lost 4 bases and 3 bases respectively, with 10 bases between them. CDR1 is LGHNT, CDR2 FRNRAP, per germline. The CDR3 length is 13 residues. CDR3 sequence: CASGSPNSYEQYV. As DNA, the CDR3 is TGTGCTAGTGGTTCGCCCAACAGCTACGAGCAGTACGTC.

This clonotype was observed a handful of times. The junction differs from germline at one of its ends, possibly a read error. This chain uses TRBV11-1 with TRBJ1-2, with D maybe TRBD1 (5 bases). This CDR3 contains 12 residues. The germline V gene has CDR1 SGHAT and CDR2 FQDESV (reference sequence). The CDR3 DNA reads TGTGCCAGCAGCATCGACCGGGACCGCTATGCCTTC. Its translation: CASSIDRDRYAF.

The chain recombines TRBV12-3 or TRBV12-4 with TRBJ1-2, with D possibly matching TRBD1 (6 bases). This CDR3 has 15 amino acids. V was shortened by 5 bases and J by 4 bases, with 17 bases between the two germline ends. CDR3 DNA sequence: TGTGCCAGCAGTAAAAGGGGTACAGGGAGCTATGGCTACACCTTC. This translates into CASSKRGTGSYGYTF.

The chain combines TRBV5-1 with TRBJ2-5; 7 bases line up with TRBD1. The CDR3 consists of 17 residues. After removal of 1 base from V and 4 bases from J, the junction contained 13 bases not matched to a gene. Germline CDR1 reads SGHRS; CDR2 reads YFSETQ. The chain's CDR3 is CASSLTGAMIGGETQYF. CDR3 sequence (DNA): TGCGCCAGCAGCTTGACAGGGGCAATGATCGGTGGAGAGACCCAGTACTTC.

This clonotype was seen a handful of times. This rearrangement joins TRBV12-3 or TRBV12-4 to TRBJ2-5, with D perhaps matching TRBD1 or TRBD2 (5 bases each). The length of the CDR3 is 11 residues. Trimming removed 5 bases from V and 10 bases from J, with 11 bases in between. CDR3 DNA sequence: TGTGCCAGCAGTGGGGGTTTGGACCAGTACTTC. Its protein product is CASSGGLDQYF.

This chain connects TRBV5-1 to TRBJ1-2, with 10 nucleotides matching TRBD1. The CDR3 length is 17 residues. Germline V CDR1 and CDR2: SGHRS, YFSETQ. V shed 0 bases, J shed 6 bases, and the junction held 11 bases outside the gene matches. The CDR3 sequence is CASSLGSGTGQGNGYTF. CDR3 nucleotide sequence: TGCGCCAGCAGCTTGGGCAGCGGCACGGGACAGGGGAATGGCTACACCTTC. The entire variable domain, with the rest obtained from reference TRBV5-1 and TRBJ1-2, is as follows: KAGVTQTPRYLIKTRGQQVTLSCSPISGHRSVSWYQQTPGQGLQFLFEYFSETQRNKGNFPGRFSGRQFSNSRSEMNVSTLELGDSALYLCASSLGSGTGQGNGYTFGSGTRLTVV.

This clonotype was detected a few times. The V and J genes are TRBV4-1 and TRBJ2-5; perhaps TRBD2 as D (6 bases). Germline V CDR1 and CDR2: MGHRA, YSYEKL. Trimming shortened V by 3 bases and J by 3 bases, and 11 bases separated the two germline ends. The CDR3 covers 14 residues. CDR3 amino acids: CASSQGSSEETQYF. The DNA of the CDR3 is TGCGCCAGCAGCCAGGGCTCTAGCGAAGAGACCCAGTACTTC.

The CDR3 reads CASRDRRDPTGEQYV. The CDR3 nucleotides are TGTGCCAGCAGAGATCGACGAGACCCTACGGGAGAGCAGTACGTC. This rearrangement joins TRBV6-2 or TRBV6-3 to TRBJ2-7; weak D call: TRBD2 (5 bases). The germline V gene has CDR1 MNHEY and CDR2 SVGEGT. With 6 bases removed from V and 7 bases from J, the gap between germline ends came to 22 bases. The CDR3 has 15 amino acids.

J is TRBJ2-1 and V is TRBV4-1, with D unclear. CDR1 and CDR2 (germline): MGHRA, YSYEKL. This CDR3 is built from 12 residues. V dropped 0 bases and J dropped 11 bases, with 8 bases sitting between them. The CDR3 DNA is TGCGCCAGCAGCCAAGATGGTGTTAAGCAGTTCTTC. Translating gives CASSQDGVKQFF.

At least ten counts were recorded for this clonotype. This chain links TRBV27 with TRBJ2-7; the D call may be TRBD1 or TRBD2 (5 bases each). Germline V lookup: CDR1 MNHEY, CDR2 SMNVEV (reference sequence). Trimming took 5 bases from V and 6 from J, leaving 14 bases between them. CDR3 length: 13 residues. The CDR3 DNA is TGTGCCAGCAGTCTTTCCGTTGGGGGCGAGCAGTACTTC. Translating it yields CASSLSVGGEQYF.